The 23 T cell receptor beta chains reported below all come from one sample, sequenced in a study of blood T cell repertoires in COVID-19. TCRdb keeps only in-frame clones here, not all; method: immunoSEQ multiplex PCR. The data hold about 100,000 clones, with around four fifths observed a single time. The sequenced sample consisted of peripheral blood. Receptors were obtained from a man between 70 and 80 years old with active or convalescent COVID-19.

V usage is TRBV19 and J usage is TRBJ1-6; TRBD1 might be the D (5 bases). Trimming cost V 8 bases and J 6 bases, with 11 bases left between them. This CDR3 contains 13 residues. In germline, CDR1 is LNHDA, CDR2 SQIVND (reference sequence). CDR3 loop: CASRTLPNSPLHF. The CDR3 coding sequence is TGTGCCAGTCGGACACTACCTAATTCACCCCTCCACTTT.

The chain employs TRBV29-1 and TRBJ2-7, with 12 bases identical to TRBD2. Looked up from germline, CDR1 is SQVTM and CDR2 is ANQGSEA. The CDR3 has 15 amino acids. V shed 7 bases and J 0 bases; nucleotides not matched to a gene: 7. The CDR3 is CSAWTSGMSSYEQYF. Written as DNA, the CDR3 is TGCAGCGCTTGGACTAGCGGGATGAGCTCCTACGAGCAGTACTTC.

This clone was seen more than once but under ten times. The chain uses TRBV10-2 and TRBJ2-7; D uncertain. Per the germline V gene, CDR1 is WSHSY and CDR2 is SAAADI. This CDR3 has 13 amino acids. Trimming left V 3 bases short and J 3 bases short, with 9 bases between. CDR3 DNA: TGCGCCAGCAGTGATACAGCTCACTACGAGCAGTACTTC. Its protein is CASSDTAHYEQYF.

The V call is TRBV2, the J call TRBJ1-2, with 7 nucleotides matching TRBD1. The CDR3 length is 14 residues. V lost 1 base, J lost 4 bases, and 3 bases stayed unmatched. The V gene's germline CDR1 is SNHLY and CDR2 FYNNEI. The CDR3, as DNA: TGTGCCAGCAGTGAAGGGGGACAGTTCTATGGCTACACCTTC. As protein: CASSEGGQFYGYTF.

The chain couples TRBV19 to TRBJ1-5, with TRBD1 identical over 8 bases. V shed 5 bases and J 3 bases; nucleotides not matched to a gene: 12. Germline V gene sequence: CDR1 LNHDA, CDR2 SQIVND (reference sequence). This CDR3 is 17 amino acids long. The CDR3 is CASSYPGDRTFNQPQHF. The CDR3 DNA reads TGTGCCAGTAGTTATCCGGGGGACAGGACCTTCAATCAGCCCCAGCATTTT.

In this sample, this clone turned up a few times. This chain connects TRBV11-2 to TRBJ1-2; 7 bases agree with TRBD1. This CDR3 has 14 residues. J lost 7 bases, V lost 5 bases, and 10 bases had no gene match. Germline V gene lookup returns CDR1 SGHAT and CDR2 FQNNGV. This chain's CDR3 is CASSPGQAVGGYTF. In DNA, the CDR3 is TGTGCCAGCAGCCCCGGACAGGCCGTTGGTGGCTACACCTTC. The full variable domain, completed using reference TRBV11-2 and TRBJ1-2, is EAGVAQSPRYKIIEKRQSVAFWCNPISGHATLYWYQQILGQGPKLLIQFQNNGVVDDSQLPKDRFSAERLKGVDSTLKIQPAKLEDSAVYLCASSPGQAVGGYTFGSGTRLTVV.

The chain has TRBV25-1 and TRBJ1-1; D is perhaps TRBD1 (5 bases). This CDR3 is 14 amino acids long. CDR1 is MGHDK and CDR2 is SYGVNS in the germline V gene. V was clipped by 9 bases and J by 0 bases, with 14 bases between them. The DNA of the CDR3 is TGTGCCAGTGACCTGGGGGGTATGAACACTGAAGCTTTCTTT. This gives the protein CASDLGGMNTEAFF.

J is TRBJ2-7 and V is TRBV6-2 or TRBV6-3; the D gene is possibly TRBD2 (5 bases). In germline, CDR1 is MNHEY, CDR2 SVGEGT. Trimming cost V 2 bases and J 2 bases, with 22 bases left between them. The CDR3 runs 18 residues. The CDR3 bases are TGTGCCAGCAGTTACACCCACAGACCCGGGTCCGGGGCCTACGAGCAGTACTTC. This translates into CASSYTHRPGSGAYEQYF.

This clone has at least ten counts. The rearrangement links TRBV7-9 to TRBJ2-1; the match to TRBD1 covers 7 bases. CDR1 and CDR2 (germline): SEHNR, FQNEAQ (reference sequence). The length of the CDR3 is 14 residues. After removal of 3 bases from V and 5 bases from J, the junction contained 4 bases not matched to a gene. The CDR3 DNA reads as TGTGCCAGCAGCTTCATGAGGGGGCACAATGAGCAGTTCTTC. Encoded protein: CASSFMRGHNEQFF.

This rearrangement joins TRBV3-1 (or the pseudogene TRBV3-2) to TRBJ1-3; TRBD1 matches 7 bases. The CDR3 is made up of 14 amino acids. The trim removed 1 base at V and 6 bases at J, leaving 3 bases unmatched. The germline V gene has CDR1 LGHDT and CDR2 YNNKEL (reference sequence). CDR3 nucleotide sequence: TGTGCCAGCAGCCAAGCAGGGGGATTAAACACCATATATTTT. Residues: CASSQAGGLNTIYF.

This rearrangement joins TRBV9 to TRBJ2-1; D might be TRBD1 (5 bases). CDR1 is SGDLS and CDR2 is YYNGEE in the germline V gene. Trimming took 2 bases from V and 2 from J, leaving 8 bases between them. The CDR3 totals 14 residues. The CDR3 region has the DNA TGTGCCAGCAGCGTTGAAGGGGCCTACAATGAGCAGTTCTTC. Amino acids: CASSVEGAYNEQFF.

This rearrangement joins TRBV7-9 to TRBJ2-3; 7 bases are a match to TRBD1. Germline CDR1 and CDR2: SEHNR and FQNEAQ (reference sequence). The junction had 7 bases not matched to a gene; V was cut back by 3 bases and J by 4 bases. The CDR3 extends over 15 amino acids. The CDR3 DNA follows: TGTGCCAGCAGCTTTTGGGGACAGACAGCAGATACGCAGTATTTT. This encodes CASSFWGQTADTQYF.

DNA of the CDR3: TGTGCCAGCAGTCGCCGGGACAGGGGTGGCTACACCTTC. This gives the protein CASSRRDRGGYTF. The chain carries TRBV6-5 and TRBJ1-2, with 10 nucleotides matching TRBD1. CDR1 and CDR2 (germline): MNHEY, SVGAGI. The J segment lost 7 bases and the V segment lost 5 bases, leaving 4 bases of the junction unmatched. CDR3 length: 13 amino acids.

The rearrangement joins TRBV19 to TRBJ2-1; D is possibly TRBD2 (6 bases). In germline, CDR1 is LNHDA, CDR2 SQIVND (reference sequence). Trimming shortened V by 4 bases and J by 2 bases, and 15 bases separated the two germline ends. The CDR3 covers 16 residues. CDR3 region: CASSRPGGGAYNEQFF. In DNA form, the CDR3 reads TGTGCCAGTAGTAGACCCGGGGGTGGGGCCTACAATGAGCAGTTCTTC.

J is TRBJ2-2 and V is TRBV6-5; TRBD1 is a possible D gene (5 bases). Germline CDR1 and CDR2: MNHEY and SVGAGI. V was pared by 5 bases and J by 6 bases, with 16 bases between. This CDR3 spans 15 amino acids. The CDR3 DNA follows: TGTGCCAGCAGTCTCAGGGTAGGGTCGGCCGGGGAGCTGTTTTTT. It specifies CASSLRVGSAGELFF.

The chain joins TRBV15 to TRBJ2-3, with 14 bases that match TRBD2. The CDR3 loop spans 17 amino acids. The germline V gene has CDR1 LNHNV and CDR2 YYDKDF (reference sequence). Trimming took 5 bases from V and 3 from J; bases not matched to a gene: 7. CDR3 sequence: CATSGRLAGGLTDTQYF. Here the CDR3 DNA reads TGTGCCACCAGCGGAAGACTAGCGGGAGGGCTAACAGATACGCAGTATTTT.

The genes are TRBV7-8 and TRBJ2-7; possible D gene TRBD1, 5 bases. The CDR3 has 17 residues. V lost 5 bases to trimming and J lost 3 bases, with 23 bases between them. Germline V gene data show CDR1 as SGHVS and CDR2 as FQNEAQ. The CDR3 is CASSPLAIGAVLYEQYF. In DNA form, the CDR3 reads TGTGCCAGCAGCCCGCTGGCCATAGGGGCCGTCCTCTACGAGCAGTACTTC.

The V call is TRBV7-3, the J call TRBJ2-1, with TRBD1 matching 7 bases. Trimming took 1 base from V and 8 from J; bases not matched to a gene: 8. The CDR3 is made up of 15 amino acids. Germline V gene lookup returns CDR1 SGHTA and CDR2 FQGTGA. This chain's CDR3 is CASSLNGRQGDEQFF. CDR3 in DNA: TGTGCCAGCAGCTTAAACGGAAGACAGGGCGATGAGCAGTTCTTC.

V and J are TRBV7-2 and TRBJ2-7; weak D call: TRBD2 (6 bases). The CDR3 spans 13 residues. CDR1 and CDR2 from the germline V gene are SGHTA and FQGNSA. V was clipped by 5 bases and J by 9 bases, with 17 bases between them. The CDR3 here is CASSPSGGTGQYF. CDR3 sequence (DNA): TGTGCCAGCAGCCCGAGTGGGGGGACGGGGCAGTACTTC. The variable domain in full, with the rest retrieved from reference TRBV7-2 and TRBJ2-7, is GAGVSQSPSNKVTEKGKDVELRCDPISGHTALYWYRQSLGQGLEFLIYFQGNSAPDKSGLPSDRFSAERTGGSVSTLTIQRTQQEDSAVYLCASSPSGGTGQYFGPGTRLTVT.

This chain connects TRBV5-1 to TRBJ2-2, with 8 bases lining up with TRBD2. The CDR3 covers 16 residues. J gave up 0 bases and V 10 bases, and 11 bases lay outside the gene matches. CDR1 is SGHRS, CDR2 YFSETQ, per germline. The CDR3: CARTRGGIANTGELFF. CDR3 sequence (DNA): TGCGCCCGCACCCGGGGGGGGATCGCGAACACCGGGGAGCTGTTTTTT. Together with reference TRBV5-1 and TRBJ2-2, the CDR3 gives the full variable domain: KAGVTQTPRYLIKTRGQQVTLSCSPISGHRSVSWYQQTPGQGLQFLFEYFSETQRNKGNFPGRFSGRQFSNSRSEMNVSTLELGDSALYLCARTRGGIANTGELFFGEGSRLTVL.

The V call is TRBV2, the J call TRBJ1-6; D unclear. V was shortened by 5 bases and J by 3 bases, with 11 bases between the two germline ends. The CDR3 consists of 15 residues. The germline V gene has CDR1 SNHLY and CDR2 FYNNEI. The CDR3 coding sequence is TGTGCCAGCAGTTTGGAGCAAAGCTATAATTCACCCCTCCACTTT. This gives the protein CASSLEQSYNSPLHF.

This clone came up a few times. The CDR3 loop is CASSFDRMRETQYF. CDR3 nucleotides: TGTGCCAGCAGCTTCGACAGGATGCGGGAGACCCAGTACTTC. This sequence joins TRBV6-5 and TRBJ2-5, with D possibly matching TRBD1 (6 bases). Trimming cost V 6 bases and J 5 bases, with 16 bases left between them. This CDR3 is 14 amino acids long. Germline V CDR1 and CDR2: MNHEY, SVGAGI.

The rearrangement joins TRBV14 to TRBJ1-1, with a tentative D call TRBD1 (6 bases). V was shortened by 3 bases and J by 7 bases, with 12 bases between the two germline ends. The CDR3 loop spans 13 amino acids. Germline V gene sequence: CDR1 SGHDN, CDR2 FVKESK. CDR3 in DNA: TGTGCCAGCAGCCAGGCGCGAGGGGGTGAAGCTTTCTTT. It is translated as CASSQARGGEAFF.